The 17 T cell receptor beta chains below come from one sample, sequenced in a study of breast tumors, draining lymph nodes, adjacent tissues. TCRdb itself ran the multiplex PCR reads through MiXCR, one entry per CDR3 protein. This sample has about 140,000 distinct CDR3 sequences, with 20% to 25% found just once. Axillary draining lymph nodes of breast cancer patients supplied the node samples. Sequencing used axillary lymph node tissue. The receptors stem from a female donor with breast cancer. Some clones in this sample may be carry-over from other donors' samples.

On this clonotype itself: This could be a read error, since a much larger clone is one nucleotide away. Here the CDR3 DNA reads TGCGCCAGCAACCAACCCCGATCCTACAATGAGCAGTTCTTC. It codes for CASNQPRSYNEQFF. The V and J genes are TRBV4-1 and TRBJ2-1; D gene ambiguous. CDR3 length: 14 amino acids. CDR1 MGHRA and CDR2 YSYEKL come from the germline V gene.

This clonotype was observed many times. The chain is built from TRBV20-1 and TRBJ1-6; maybe TRBD1 (5 bases). CDR1 DFQATT and CDR2 SNEGSKA come from the germline V gene (reference sequence). CDR3 length: 13 residues. Trimming cost V 0 bases and J 15 bases, with 15 bases left between them. CDR3: CSAREGWRDYLHF. The CDR3 DNA reads as TGCAGTGCTAGAGAGGGGTGGAGGGACTACCTCCACTTT.

Concerning this clonotype itself: This could be a read error, since a much larger clone is one nucleotide away. CDR3 nucleotides: TGTGCCAGCAGCTACCAACGGGGGCAGGGAGAGACCCAGTACTTC. It translates to CASSYQRGQGETQYF. This chain links TRBV11-2 with TRBJ2-5; D tentatively reads TRBD1 or TRBD2 (6 bases each). Germline-derived CDR1 and CDR2 are SGHAT and FQNNGV. Trimming removed 4 bases from V and 4 bases from J, with 16 bases in between. The CDR3 has 15 residues.

This clonotype was seen many times. The chain couples TRBV6-5 to TRBJ2-5; D is possibly TRBD1 (5 bases). This CDR3 comprises 18 residues. Trimming took off 6 bases at V and 1 base at J, with 24 bases between the two ends. Germline V gene lookup returns CDR1 MNHEY and CDR2 SVGAGI. The DNA for the CDR3 is TGTGCCAGCAGCCCACGGACCTTTAACAGGCTACTCCAAGAGACCCAGTACTTC. It codes for CASSPRTFNRLLQETQYF.

This clonotype has a count of ten or more. The V and J genes are TRBV9 and TRBJ2-3; D unclear. The V end was cut by 0 bases, the J end by 3 bases, with 8 bases between. This CDR3 spans 14 amino acids. Germline values: CDR1 SGDLS, CDR2 YYNGEE. CDR3: CASSVDRRTDTQYF. The CDR3, as DNA: TGTGCCAGCAGCGTAGATCGCAGGACAGATACGCAGTATTTT.

In the case of this clonotype: Since a much larger clone is just one base distant, this may be a read error. The chain employs TRBV9 and TRBJ1-3; D gene unclear. The CDR3 has 15 amino acids. CDR1 and CDR2 (germline): SGDLS, YYNGEE. The CDR3 nucleotides read TGTGCCAGCAGTGCGGGAGGGAGCTCTGGAAACACCATATGTTTT. This codes for CASSAGGSSGNTICF.

The chain links TRBV4-1 to TRBJ2-7; the D gene is possibly TRBD1 (6 bases). V lost 1 base, J lost 6 bases, and 22 bases lay in between. CDR3 length: 17 residues. Germline V gives CDR1 MGHRA, CDR2 YSYEKL. The CDR3 sequence: CASSQGLIIRVGGEQYF. In nucleotides, the CDR3 is TGCGCCAGCAGCCAAGGCCTCATTATCAGGGTAGGGGGCGAGCAGTACTTC.

A note on this clonotype: A read error is possible here, since a much larger clone lies one base away. The CDR3 sequence is CSSRTSGIETQYF. The CDR3 coding sequence is TGTTCCAGCCGGACTAGCGGGATCGAGACCCAGTACTTC. The chain recombines TRBV11-2 with TRBJ2-5; 12 positions match TRBD2. The CDR3 runs 13 residues. Germline values: CDR1 SGHAT, CDR2 FQNNGV.

This clonotype came up many times. This chain uses TRBV20-1 with TRBJ2-5; D is unclear. Germline V lookup: CDR1 DFQATT, CDR2 SNEGSKA (reference sequence). CDR3 length equals 10 residues. The V and J ends lost 5 bases and 5 bases respectively, with 6 bases between them. The CDR3 here is CSAAVETQYF. CDR3 DNA: TGCAGTGCTGCGGTTGAGACCCAGTACTTC.

This clonotype was observed at least ten times. The chain couples TRBV9 to TRBJ2-7; D possibly corresponds to TRBD1 (5 bases). CDR3 length: 14 residues. Trimming removed 0 bases at V and 3 bases at J, with 10 bases between. Germline V gene data show CDR1 as SGDLS and CDR2 as YYNGEE. The CDR3 nucleotides read TGTGCCAGCAGCGTAGCACAGGCCTACTACGAGCAGTACTTC. It specifies CASSVAQAYYEQYF. Using reference TRBV9 and TRBJ2-7 for the parts outside the CDR3, the full variable domain is DSGVTQTPKHLITATGQRVTLRCSPRSGDLSVYWYQQSLDQGLQFLIQYYNGEERAKGNILERFSAQQFPDLHSELNLSSLELGDSALYFCASSVAQAYYEQYFGPGTRLTVT.

At least ten counts were recorded for this clonotype. CDR3 sequence reads: CASRGRGSYGYTF. The CDR3 coding sequence is TGTGCCAGCAGAGGAAGGGGGTCCTATGGCTACACCTTC. The V call is TRBV2, the J call TRBJ1-2; tentatively, D is TRBD1 (6 bases). The germline V gene encodes CDR1 SNHLY and CDR2 FYNNEI. Trimming left V 6 bases short and J 4 bases short, with 12 bases between. The CDR3 contains 13 residues.

By share, this clonotype counts as medium-sized. The chain has TRBV5-1 and TRBJ2-7, with 11 bases fitting TRBD1. Germline assignment: CDR1 SGHRS and CDR2 YFSETQ. V lost 3 bases, J lost 7 bases, and 6 bases stayed unmatched. CDR3 size: 14 residues. The DNA for the CDR3 is TGCGCCAGCAGCTCTGGACAGGGGGCGCGGGAGCAGTACTTC. Translating it yields CASSSGQGAREQYF. Full variable domain (remainder filled in from reference TRBV5-1 and TRBJ2-7): KAGVTQTPRYLIKTRGQQVTLSCSPISGHRSVSWYQQTPGQGLQFLFEYFSETQRNKGNFPGRFSGRQFSNSRSEMNVSTLELGDSALYLCASSSGQGAREQYFGPGTRLTVT.

The chain has TRBV28 and TRBJ2-5; D tentatively reads TRBD1 or TRBD2 (5 bases each). V was trimmed by 5 bases and J by 2 bases, leaving 12 bases between them. In germline, CDR1 is MDHEN, CDR2 SYDVKM. There are 14 residues in the CDR3. This CDR3 reads CASSPPEGQETQYF. Here the CDR3 DNA reads TGTGCCAGCAGTCCACCAGAGGGGCAAGAGACCCAGTACTTC.

Many counts were recorded for this clonotype. Germline and junction disagree at one end, which may indicate a read error. The chain joins TRBV7-7 to TRBJ2-2, with TRBD2 matching over 11 bases. This CDR3 spans 16 amino acids. Germline loops: CDR1 SSHAT, CDR2 FNYEAQ (reference sequence). CDR3 loop: CASSPTSGVDTGELFF. The CDR3 DNA sequence: TGTGCTAGCAGTCCGACTAGCGGGGTGGACACCGGGGAGCTGTTTTTT.

In its sample, this clonotype was seen many times. The chain employs TRBV11-1 and TRBJ2-5; TRBD1 matches 7 bases. There are 14 residues in the CDR3. The V gene end was trimmed by 0 bases and the J gene end by 5 bases; junction bases not matched to a gene: 3. The V gene's germline CDR1 is SGHAT and CDR2 FQDESV (reference sequence). The CDR3: CASSLAGGGETQYF. The DNA for the CDR3 is TGTGCCAGCAGCTTAGCAGGGGGCGGCGAGACCCAGTACTTC.

This clonotype was seen ten or more times. The chain is built from TRBV9 and TRBJ2-1; 11 bases agree with TRBD1. The junction had 10 bases not matched to a gene; V was cut back by 3 bases and J by 8 bases. The CDR3 runs 16 residues. The germline gives CDR1 SGDLS, CDR2 YYNGEE. CDR3 in amino acids: CASSARTGGHLDEQFF. CDR3 bases: TGTGCCAGCAGCGCACGGACAGGGGGCCATCTGGATGAGCAGTTCTTC.

Of note for this clonotype: A single base separates this from a much larger clone, so it may be a read error. The chain combines TRBV7-9 with TRBJ1-5; D uncertain. The length of the CDR3 is 15 residues. Looked up from germline, CDR1 is SEHNR and CDR2 is FQNEAQ (reference sequence). CDR3 protein: CASSPAGSSNQPQRF. The DNA for the CDR3 is TGTGCCAGCAGCCCAGCTGGGTCTAGCAATCAGCCCCAGCGTTTT.